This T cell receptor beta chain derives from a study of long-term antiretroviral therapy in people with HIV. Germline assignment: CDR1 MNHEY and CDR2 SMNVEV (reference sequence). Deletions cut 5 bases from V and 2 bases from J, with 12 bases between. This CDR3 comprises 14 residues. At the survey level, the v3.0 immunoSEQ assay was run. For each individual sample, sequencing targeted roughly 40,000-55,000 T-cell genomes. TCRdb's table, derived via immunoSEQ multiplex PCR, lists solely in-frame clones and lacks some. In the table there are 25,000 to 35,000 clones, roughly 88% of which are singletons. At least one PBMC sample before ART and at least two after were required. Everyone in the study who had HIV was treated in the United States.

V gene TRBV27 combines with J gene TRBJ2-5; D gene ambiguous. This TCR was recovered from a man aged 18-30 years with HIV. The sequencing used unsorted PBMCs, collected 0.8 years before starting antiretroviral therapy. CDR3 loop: CASSPYLLQETQYF. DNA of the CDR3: TGTGCCAGCAGTCCCTATCTGTTACAAGAGACCCAGTACTTC.